This T cell receptor (beta chain) appears in the sequencing data of a study of cytomegalovirus exposure and HLA in healthy donors. Across the whole study: HLA-typed donors were the source of about 85 million unique TCRs held in an early data release. Study-wide points: Per a prior analysis, the majority of TCR beta V segments were productive roughly 87% or roughly 30% of the time. A later analysis reported that several of the most significant clusters appeared to be linked to common viral pathogens, among them Epstein-Barr virus. Most TCR sequences proved rare, with some public TCRs found in many donors.

About this clone: Its specificity is unknown.

PCR amplification relied on 60 Vbeta primers (plus 13 Jbeta primers). Sequenced by immunoSEQ multiplex PCR; TCRdb stores in-frame clones only, minus some. This repertoire shows 150,000 to 200,000 clones, 84% found once; its top ten account for around 1.9%. The V gene's germline CDR1 is ENHRY and CDR2 SYGVKD. The ends were cut back, 3 bases at V and 9 bases at J, with 12 bases in the middle. CDR3 size: 13 residues. Sample: PBMCs. J is TRBJ2-1 and V is TRBV10-3, with a possible D match to TRBD2 (5 bases). The receptor's source is a young man in good health and CMV-seronegative. This CDR3 is CAISDWSEGEQFF. The CDR3 bases are TGTGCCATCAGTGATTGGAGCGAGGGTGAGCAGTTCTTC.